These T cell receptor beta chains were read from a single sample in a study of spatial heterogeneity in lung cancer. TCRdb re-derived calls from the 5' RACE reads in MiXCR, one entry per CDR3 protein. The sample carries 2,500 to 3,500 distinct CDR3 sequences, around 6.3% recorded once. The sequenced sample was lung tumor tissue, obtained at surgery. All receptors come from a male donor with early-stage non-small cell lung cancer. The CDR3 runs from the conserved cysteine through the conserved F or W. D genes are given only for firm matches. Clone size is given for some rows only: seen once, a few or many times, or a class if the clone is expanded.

DNA: TGCGCCAGCAGCTTGGTAGGACCCCACGGAGAGCAGTTCTTC
CDR3: CASSLVGPHGEQFF
D: -
V: TRBV5-1
J: TRBJ2-1
size: many

DNA: TGTGCCAGCTCACCAAGGTGGCCTTTTGAGCGAGGCTACACCTTC
CDR3: CASSPRWPFERGYTF
D: -
V: TRBV18
J: TRBJ1-2
size: few

DNA: TGTGCCAGCAGTTACCAGGGATCTGACCGGTTC
CDR3: CASSYQGSDRF
D: -
V: TRBV6-6
J: TRBJ1-2
size: medium-sized

DNA: TGTGCCAGCAGCTCTGATCCAGGGTTCCCGTCTGAGACCCAGTACTTC
CDR3: CASSSDPGFPSETQYF
D: -
V: TRBV5-6
J: TRBJ2-5
size: medium-sized

DNA: TGTGCCAGCAGCTTAGCCCCGGGGCGCACGGGCGAGCAGTACTTC
CDR3: CASSLAPGRTGEQYF
D: -
V: TRBV7-2
J: TRBJ2-7
size: many

DNA: TGTGCCATCAGTGAGTCTGGCCCAGATCAGCCCCAGCATTTT
CDR3: CAISESGPDQPQHF
D: -
V: TRBV10-3
J: TRBJ1-5
size: -

DNA: TGTGCCAGCAGTTTATTCGAGACGGCAAAGGGACAGCCCCAGCATTTT
CDR3: CASSLFETAKGQPQHF
D: -
V: TRBV28
J: TRBJ1-5
size: -

DNA: TGCAGTGCACTACTAGCGGGAGCACCATTCGGAGAGACCCAGTACTTC
CDR3: CSALLAGAPFGETQYF
D: TRBD2
V: TRBV20-1
J: TRBJ2-5
size: medium-sized

DNA: TGTGCCAGCAGTTTGGGGGGGACGAACACCGGGGAGCTGTTTTTT
CDR3: CASSLGGTNTGELFF
D: TRBD2
V: TRBV28
J: TRBJ2-2
size: medium-sized

DNA: TGTGCCAGCAGGAGCGGGGGCGCGACTAATGAAAAACTGTTTTTT
CDR3: CASRSGGATNEKLFF
D: -
V: TRBV6-5
J: TRBJ1-4
size: medium-sized

DNA: TGTGCCAGCAGCTCTCAGGGAGAGGAGACCCAGTACTTC
CDR3: CASSSQGEETQYF
D: -
V: TRBV5-6
J: TRBJ2-5
size: many

DNA: TGTGCCAGCAGCCCCCAAGACCTGGGGGGAGGAGAGACCCAGTACTTC
CDR3: CASSPQDLGGGETQYF
D: -
V: TRBV7-2
J: TRBJ2-5
size: many

DNA: TGTGCCAGCAGGGGGATTAGCGGGAGCTTGGAGTTC
CDR3: CASRGISGSLEF
D: TRBD2
V: TRBV7-7
J: TRBJ2-7
size: many

DNA: TGTGCCAGCAGTAGCCCCGGGACTAGCAGTTACAATGAGCAGTTCTTC
CDR3: CASSSPGTSSYNEQFF
D: TRBD2
V: TRBV27
J: TRBJ2-1
size: medium-sized

DNA: TGCAGTGCCTGCGATGAGGGAAGACCAGCCAAAAACATTCAGTACTTC
CDR3: CSACDEGRPAKNIQYF
D: -
V: TRBV20-1
J: TRBJ2-4
size: -

DNA: TGTGCCAGCAGCTCCGGAACCTTAGCGGGCGAGCAGTTCTTC
CDR3: CASSSGTLAGEQFF
D: TRBD2
V: TRBV7-9
J: TRBJ2-1
size: medium-sized

DNA: TGTGCCAGCAGCTTATACCAGCTAGGGGGCCATGAGCAGTTCTTC
CDR3: CASSLYQLGGHEQFF
D: TRBD1
V: TRBV11-2
J: TRBJ2-1
size: medium-sized

DNA: TGTGCCAGCAGTTACTCGATCAAGTCATGGGCCGGGGAGCTGTTTTTT
CDR3: CASSYSIKSWAGELFF
D: -
V: TRBV6-5
J: TRBJ2-2
size: medium-sized

DNA: TGTGCCAGCAGCTCGGATAGCGCAACTAATGAAAAACTGTTTTTT
CDR3: CASSSDSATNEKLFF
D: -
V: TRBV7-8
J: TRBJ1-4
size: many

DNA: TGCAGCGTACCGAAGCCCCTCGAGGGGCAGTTCTTC
CDR3: CSVPKPLEGQFF
D: -
V: TRBV29-1
J: TRBJ2-1
size: medium-sized

DNA: TGTGCCAGCAGCCAGACCGGAAGGGCAGATACGCAGTATTTT
CDR3: CASSQTGRADTQYF
D: -
V: TRBV7-9
J: TRBJ2-3
size: medium-sized

DNA: TGTGCCAGCAGCCTACAGAGTGAGCAGTTCTTC
CDR3: CASSLQSEQFF
D: -
V: TRBV28
J: TRBJ2-1
size: many

DNA: TGTGCCACCTTTGGGGGTTTCTCCTACGAGCAGTACTTC
CDR3: CATFGGFSYEQYF
D: -
V: TRBV7-9
J: TRBJ2-7
size: few

DNA: TGTGCCAGCAGCTTGGTTCAGCCCGCGAACACCGGGGAGCTGTTTTTT
CDR3: CASSLVQPANTGELFF
D: -
V: TRBV5-5
J: TRBJ2-2
size: many

DNA: TGTGCCAGCAGTTACCAGGGGCGCCTTGATGAGCAGTTCTTC
CDR3: CASSYQGRLDEQFF
D: -
V: TRBV6-2/TRBV6-3
J: TRBJ2-1
size: medium-sized

DNA: TGTGCCAGCAGCCAGGTCGGGGCGCCTCATGGCTACACCTTC
CDR3: CASSQVGAPHGYTF
D: -
V: TRBV7-2
J: TRBJ1-2
size: medium-sized

DNA: TGTGCCAGCAGCCAATCGGGAAGGGGGAATAATGAGCAGTTCTTC
CDR3: CASSQSGRGNNEQFF
D: -
V: TRBV4-2
J: TRBJ2-1
size: few

DNA: TGTGCCAGCAGCTCCAGGACAGAGGCAGATACGCAGTATTTT
CDR3: CASSSRTEADTQYF
D: -
V: TRBV7-2
J: TRBJ2-3
size: medium-sized

DNA: TGTGCCAGCAGCTCGGGACAGGTGGCCAAAAACATTCAGTACTTC
CDR3: CASSSGQVAKNIQYF
D: TRBD1
V: TRBV11-2
J: TRBJ2-4
size: large

DNA: TGTGCCAGCAGCTTAGGACCCCAGGGGAGCGGGACTCAAGAGACCCAGTACTTC
CDR3: CASSLGPQGSGTQETQYF
D: -
V: TRBV7-6
J: TRBJ2-5
size: medium-sized

DNA: TGCGCCAGCAGCTACGAGGGGGGCTTCCACTCTGGGGCCAACGTCCTGACTTTC
CDR3: CASSYEGGFHSGANVLTF
D: -
V: TRBV5-1
J: TRBJ2-6
size: medium-sized